This T cell receptor beta chain was observed in a study of T cell repertoires in cytomegalovirus infection. Study-level information: Public TCR beta signatures indicated both CMV infection and matching HLA type. Study findings and constraints: Summed public TCR beta family frequency identified CMV carriers bearing the relevant HLA.

A note on this clonotype: Its antigen is as yet unknown.

TCRdb re-analysed the reads in MiXCR, keeping a single row per CDR3 protein. Of under 300,000 distinct CDR3 sequences in the sample, over 15% were seen once. After removal of 3 bases from V and 4 bases from J, the junction contained 15 bases not matched to a gene. This CDR3 region has 18 residues. The chain carries TRBV12-3 or TRBV12-4 and TRBJ1-5; 7 nucleotides line up with TRBD1. The sequenced sample was CD8+ T cells from PBMCs. The receptor was isolated from a human donor in good health (CMV status not recorded). Some clones in this sample may be carry-over from other donors' samples. The CDR3 DNA reads as TGTGCCAGCAGTTTCAAGTTGTCGCGACAGGGCGAAAATCAGCCCCAGCATTTT. Translating gives CASSFKLSRQGENQPQHF.